The 11 T cell receptor beta chains below come from one sample, sequenced in a study of post-analysis software for immune sequencing data. Study results and limitations: Elevated frequency relative to controls characterized about 5 TRBV segments in patients, TRBV5-6, TRBV5-1 and TRBV20-1 among them.

Which antigens these TCRs recognize remains unknown. Prepared TCR beta cDNA libraries contained unique molecular identifiers. TCRdb re-called the PCR reads with MiXCR, one entry per CDR3 protein. The data show hundreds of thousands of distinct CDR3 sequences, about 53% seen once. Material: blood. These receptors originate from a girl aged 5 to 17 with multiple sclerosis.

The rearrangement uses TRBV20-1 and TRBJ2-5; 8 bases match TRBD1. The J call is doubtful: the DNA matches TRBJ2-7 better. This CDR3 has 15 amino acids. From germline, CDR1 is DFQATT and CDR2 SNEGSKA (reference sequence). CDR3 sequence: CSARDRSGQGYEQYF. CDR3 bases: TGCAGTGCTAGAGATAGAAGCGGACAGGGTTACGAGCAGTACTTC.

The V and J genes are TRBV12-3 or TRBV12-4 and TRBJ2-2; D perhaps matches TRBD2 (6 bases). This CDR3 spans 15 amino acids. With 7 bases removed from V and 1 base from J, the gap between germline ends came to 13 bases. The CDR3 sequence is CASNHLGGNTGELFF. CDR3 sequence (DNA): TGTGCCAGCAACCATCTGGGAGGGAACACCGGGGAGCTGTTTTTT.

This clonotype was seen a handful of times. The chain uses TRBV30 and TRBJ2-7, with 8 bases that match TRBD2. The junction had 6 bases not matched to a gene; V was cut back by 0 bases and J by 2 bases. This CDR3 contains 15 residues. Germline values: CDR1 GTSNPN, CDR2 SVGIG (reference sequence). As DNA, the CDR3 is TGTGCCTGGAGTGTACGCGGGAGGTTGCCCTACGAGCAGTACTTC. The encoded protein is CAWSVRGRLPYEQYF.

This rearrangement joins TRBV5-1 to TRBJ2-3; the match to TRBD1 covers 7 bases. The CDR3 has 15 amino acids. V gave up 7 bases and J gave up 6 bases; unmatched junction bases: 14. Per germline, CDR1 SGHRS and CDR2 YFSETQ. This CDR3 is CASVNRGSSVDTQYF. CDR3 in DNA: TGCGCCAGCGTTAACAGGGGATCCTCGGTGGATACGCAGTATTTT.

There are a few counts of this clonotype. The V call is TRBV6-5, the J call TRBJ2-4; D gene ambiguous. V was clipped by 8 bases and J by 1 base, with 12 bases between them. Per germline, CDR1 MNHEY and CDR2 SVGAGI. The length of the CDR3 is 14 residues. DNA for the CDR3: TGTGCCAGCTCACCCCCTTGGGCCAAAAACATTCAGTACTTC. Translated, it gives CASSPPWAKNIQYF.

This clonotype was detected a few times. This rearrangement joins TRBV29-1 to TRBJ1-5; D might be TRBD1 (5 bases). Trimming stripped 4 bases from V and 3 bases from J, with 10 bases between. In germline, CDR1 is SQVTM, CDR2 ANQGSEA. This CDR3 has 13 residues. CDR3 in DNA: TGCAGCGTTGCGGGGCTTCCCAATCAGCCCCAGCATTTT. This sequence encodes CSVAGLPNQPQHF.

This chain joins TRBV5-5 and TRBJ1-5; 7 bases align to TRBD1. The CDR3 has 15 amino acids. Germline loops: CDR1 SGHKS, CDR2 YYEKEE (reference sequence). J lost 4 bases, V lost 4 bases, and 8 bases had no gene match. Here the CDR3 reads CASSPGQVVNQPQHF. In DNA form, the CDR3 reads TGTGCCAGCAGCCCTGGACAGGTGGTTAATCAGCCCCAGCATTTT.

This clonotype showed up just a few times. This chain links TRBV10-3 with TRBJ2-7; 8 bases line up with TRBD1. This CDR3 region has 12 residues. J gave up 6 bases and V 2 bases, and 0 bases lay outside the gene matches. CDR1 and CDR2 (germline): ENHRY, SYGVKD. The CDR3 loop is CAISETGGEQYF. The DNA of the CDR3 is TGTGCCATCAGTGAGACAGGGGGCGAGCAGTACTTC.

This chain connects TRBV12-3 or TRBV12-4 to TRBJ2-1; 9 nucleotides align to TRBD2. V lost 6 bases to trimming and J lost 8 bases; unmatched junction nucleotides: 14. The length of the CDR3 is 16 residues. The chain's CDR3 is CASSSFHSGSPDEQFF. The CDR3 nucleotides are TGTGCCAGCAGCTCGTTCCATAGCGGGAGTCCCGATGAGCAGTTCTTC.

This clonotype was picked up one time. The V and J genes are TRBV7-2 and TRBJ2-3, with 10 bases identical to TRBD2. The junction had 9 bases not matched to a gene; V was cut back by 8 bases and J by 4 bases. Germline CDR1 is SGHTA and CDR2 is FQGNSA. This CDR3 has 15 amino acids. The CDR3 loop reads CASEWGLANSDTQYF. As DNA, the CDR3 is TGTGCCAGCGAGTGGGGACTAGCGAATTCAGATACGCAGTATTTT.

The chain employs TRBV20-1 and TRBJ1-5; the D is unclear. Trimming took 2 bases from V and 5 from J, leaving 10 bases between them. Germline CDR1 DFQATT, CDR2 SNEGSKA (reference sequence). The CDR3 spans 13 residues. The CDR3 region has the DNA TGCAGTGCTAGACAACCGAATGATCAGCCCCAGCATTTT. Translation gives CSARQPNDQPQHF.